Below, 28 T cell receptor beta chains from the same sample are listed, as sequenced in a study. Tregs were sorted as CD4+CD25+CD127-/low cells. TCRdb re-called the 5' RACE reads through MiXCR, storing one row per CDR3 protein. Counted here are about 42,000 distinct CDR3 sequences, 20% to 25% occurring once; the ten biggest clones make up about 4%. The sequenced sample was Tregs sorted from blood. Receptors were obtained from a female donor with breast cancer.

This clonotype was seen a few times. The rearrangement links TRBV14 to TRBJ2-7; 8 bases line up with TRBD1. Germline CDR1 is SGHDN and CDR2 is FVKESK. With V trimmed by 4 bases and J by 3 bases, 8 bases remained unmatched. The CDR3 totals 15 residues. The CDR3 loop reads CASSRTGTGVYEQYF. DNA for the CDR3: TGTGCCAGCAGCCGAACCGGGACAGGAGTCTACGAGCAGTACTTC.

This clonotype has only a few counts. The rearrangement uses TRBV6-1 and TRBJ1-1; D unclear. Germline-derived CDR1 and CDR2 are MNHNS and SASEGT. V lost 3 bases and J 4 bases, leaving 12 bases between the germline ends. The CDR3 spans 14 residues. The CDR3 sequence: CASSEARLATEAFF. The CDR3, as DNA: TGTGCCAGCAGTGAGGCCCGACTCGCCACTGAAGCTTTCTTT.

The genes are TRBV4-1 and TRBJ1-5, with D possibly matching TRBD1 (6 bases). Trimming stripped 2 bases from V and 0 bases from J, with 20 bases between. The CDR3 has 19 residues. Germline CDR1 and CDR2: MGHRA and YSYEKL. This chain's CDR3 is CASSQRRDKRGASNQPQHF. The CDR3 DNA is TGCGCCAGCAGCCAAAGAAGGGACAAGCGGGGGGCTAGCAATCAGCCCCAGCATTTT.

This clonotype appeared a few times. This chain connects TRBV3-1 to TRBJ2-3, with 7 bases identical to TRBD2. CDR1 is LGHDT and CDR2 is YNNKEL in the germline V gene (reference sequence). Losses at the gene ends were 3 bases for V and 5 bases for J; bases not matched to a gene: 5. The CDR3 spans 14 residues. The DNA for the CDR3 is TGTGCCAGCAGCCATCGGACTAGGCGAGATACGCAGTATTTT. Translated: CASSHRTRRDTQYF.

On this clonotype: A junction end diverges from the germline sequence, so it may reflect a read error. The chain has TRBV28 and TRBJ1-1, with TRBD1 identical over 7 bases. There are 15 residues in the CDR3. Germline V CDR1 and CDR2: MDHEN, SYDVKM. The CDR3, as DNA: TGTGCCAGCAGTTTAAGGGACAGTAGGGACACTGAGGCTTTCTTT. The encoded protein is CASSLRDSRDTEAFF.

This clonotype came up many times. The chain couples TRBV4-1 to TRBJ2-1; D unresolved. The germline V gene has CDR1 MGHRA and CDR2 YSYEKL. CDR3 length: 13 amino acids. V dropped 1 base and J dropped 5 bases, with 6 bases sitting between them. CDR3 sequence reads: CASSQAYNNEQFF. DNA of the CDR3: TGCGCCAGCAGCCAAGCCTATAACAATGAGCAGTTCTTC.

This clonotype was seen a few times. V is TRBV7-9 and J is TRBJ2-5, with TRBD1 identical over 7 bases. The germline V gene encodes CDR1 SEHNR and CDR2 FQNEAQ (reference sequence). The CDR3 extends over 16 amino acids. Trimming cost V 1 base and J 2 bases; bases outside gene matches: 7. CDR3 nucleotides: TGTGCCAGCAGCTTAGACCGAGGGACAGTTCAAGAGACCCAGTACTTC. Its protein product is CASSLDRGTVQETQYF.

This clonotype has more than one count but fewer than ten. Its ends do not fully match the called genes, so a read error is possible. The chain joins TRBV6-5 to TRBJ2-5, with TRBD2 as a possible D gene (6 bases). This CDR3 comprises 14 residues. Germline lookup yields CDR1 MNHEY and CDR2 SVGAGI. CDR3 region: CTSSPPGGEETQYF. The CDR3 DNA reads as TGTACCAGCAGCCCCCCCGGAGGGGAAGAGACCCAGTACTTC.

In this sample, this clonotype turned up a few times. Its ends do not fully match the called genes, so a read error is possible. The chain joins TRBV10-1 to TRBJ2-3; D possibly uses TRBD1 or TRBD2 (5 bases each). Germline V lookup: CDR1 WNHNN, CDR2 SYGVQD (reference sequence). This CDR3 spans 13 amino acids. CDR3 sequence: CASSRDLSDTQYF. Here the CDR3 DNA reads TGCGCCAGCAGCCGGGACCTCTCAGATACACAGTATTTT.

Many counts were recorded for this clonotype. The CDR3 DNA is TGTGCCAGCAGCGTAGCTAGCAGCTCCTACGAGCAGTACTTC. It translates to CASSVASSSYEQYF. This sequence joins TRBV9 and TRBJ2-7; tentative D call: TRBD2 (5 bases). V lost 0 bases and J 0 bases, leaving 7 bases between the germline ends. The V gene's germline CDR1 is SGDLS and CDR2 YYNGEE. The CDR3 has 14 amino acids.

V is TRBV27 and J is TRBJ2-3, with D unresolved. Germline V CDR1 and CDR2: MNHEY, SMNVEV (reference sequence). Trimming pared 5 bases from V and 2 bases from J, leaving 8 bases between. This CDR3 has 13 amino acids. The CDR3 loop reads CASSLFNTDTQYF. The CDR3 coding sequence is TGTGCCAGCAGTCTATTCAACACAGATACGCAGTATTTT.

The sample holds one count of this clonotype. It may be a read error: a sequence one base away is much more abundant. The chain links TRBV5-5 to TRBJ2-7; 10 bases map to TRBD1. The CDR3 is 14 residues long. The germline V gene has CDR1 SGHKS and CDR2 YYEKEE (reference sequence). The CDR3 nucleotides are TGTGCCGGCAGCCAGACAGGGGGCTGGTACGAGCAGTACTTC. Protein sequence: CAGSQTGGWYEQYF.

This clonotype has a count of ten or more. The junction differs from germline at one of its ends, possibly a read error. The chain employs TRBV4-2 and TRBJ1-5; D is ambiguous. This CDR3 is built from 13 residues. Germline-derived CDR1 and CDR2 are LGHNA and YNFKEQ. The CDR3 protein is CASSQAATEPLDF. CDR3 sequence (DNA): TGTGCCAGCAGCCAAGCAGCTACGGAACCCCTGGATTTT.

This clonotype was found many times. The V gene is TRBV27, the J gene TRBJ2-3, with 12 bases lining up with TRBD2. V trimming: 6 bases; J trimming: 5 bases; junction bases outside the gene matches: 9. This CDR3 region has 16 residues. Germline assignment: CDR1 MNHEY and CDR2 SMNVEV (reference sequence). The CDR3: CASSLRLAGAGDTQYF. In nucleotides, the CDR3 is TGTGCCAGCAGCCTAAGACTAGCGGGAGCAGGAGATACGCAGTATTTT.

This clonotype was counted ten times or more. Written as DNA, the CDR3 is TGTGCCACCAGTGATTTTGGGCAGGGGGTGCAAGATACGCAGTATTTT. As protein: CATSDFGQGVQDTQYF. The rearrangement links TRBV24-1 to TRBJ2-3; the match to TRBD1 covers 7 bases. The CDR3 runs 16 residues. V lost 1 base, J lost 5 bases, and 8 bases stayed unmatched. The V gene's germline CDR1 is KGHDR and CDR2 SFDVKD.

This clonotype was counted only a few times. The chain couples TRBV18 to TRBJ2-4; the match to TRBD2 covers 7 bases. The germline CDR1 and CDR2 sequences are KGHSH and LQKENI. CDR3 length: 17 amino acids. Unmatched junction bases numbered 5, after V lost 0 bases and J lost 0 bases. CDR3 DNA sequence: TGTGCCAGCTCACCACCGAGGGCGGGGGTAGCCAAAAACATTCAGTACTTC. This codes for CASSPPRAGVAKNIQYF. Full variable domain (outside the CDR3, taken from reference TRBV18 and TRBJ2-4): NAGVMQNPRHLVRRRGQEARLRCSPMKGHSHVYWYRQLPEEGLKFMVYLQKENIIDESGMPKERFSAEFPKEGPSILRIQQVVRGDSAAYFCASSPPRAGVAKNIQYFGAGTRLSVL.

This clonotype turned up a few times. The CDR3 sequence: CASSRQGLGSPDTQYF. CDR3 coding DNA: TGTGCCAGCAGCCGACAGGGACTAGGATCCCCAGATACGCAGTATTTT. The chain uses TRBV3-1 and TRBJ2-3; D might be TRBD2 (8 bases). CDR1 LGHDT and CDR2 YNNKEL come from the germline V gene (reference sequence). The CDR3 sequence is 16 residues long. Trimming took 4 bases from V and 4 from J, leaving 18 bases between them.

This clonotype was picked up a small number of times. V usage is TRBV5-1 and J usage is TRBJ2-5, with D unresolved. Germline V gene data show CDR1 as SGHRS and CDR2 as YFSETQ. The CDR3 spans 15 residues. Trimming removed 1 base from V and 2 bases from J, with 12 bases in between. CDR3 bases: TGCGCCAGCAGCTTGCGTAGTAGTCGGCAAGAGACCCAGTACTTC. It encodes CASSLRSSRQETQYF.

This clonotype was detected a few times. V and J are TRBV24-1 and TRBJ2-2; 11 bases align to TRBD1. CDR3 length: 17 residues. V shed 9 bases, J shed 4 bases, and the junction held 12 bases outside the gene matches. Per germline, CDR1 KGHDR and CDR2 SFDVKD. The CDR3 protein is CATAGMGQGVRTGELFF. The CDR3 DNA is TGTGCCACCGCTGGTATGGGACAGGGGGTTCGCACCGGGGAGCTGTTTTTT.

The chain combines TRBV9 with TRBJ2-7; 7 bases are shared with TRBD2. This CDR3 is 15 amino acids long. J lost 3 bases, V lost 2 bases, and 8 bases had no gene match. Germline V gene sequence: CDR1 SGDLS, CDR2 YYNGEE. CDR3 in amino acids: CASSVAGTNFYEQYF. DNA for the CDR3: TGTGCCAGCAGCGTTGCCGGGACTAACTTCTACGAGCAGTACTTC.

Comment on this clonotype: Since a much larger clone is just one base distant, this may be a read error. The CDR3 sequence is CSASGYGYTF. CDR3 sequence (DNA): TGCAGTGCGTCAGGATATGGCTACACCTTC. The rearrangement uses TRBV20-1 and TRBJ1-2; D is uncertain. The germline CDR1 and CDR2 sequences are DFQATT and SNEGSKA (reference sequence). CDR3 size: 10 residues. V was clipped by 6 bases and J by 5 bases, with 7 bases between them.

This clonotype came up many times. V is TRBV6-5 and J is TRBJ2-7; TRBD1 is a possible D gene (6 bases). Trimming shortened V by 0 bases and J by 2 bases, and 11 bases separated the two germline ends. The CDR3 is 15 residues long. The germline V gene encodes CDR1 MNHEY and CDR2 SVGAGI. This chain's CDR3 is CASSYSRRGTYEQYF. The CDR3 bases are TGTGCCAGCAGTTACTCGAGAAGGGGGACCTACGAGCAGTACTTC.

This clonotype has a count of ten or more. The chain uses TRBV11-2 and TRBJ2-7; D gene ambiguous. The CDR3 extends over 13 amino acids. Per germline, CDR1 SGHAT and CDR2 FQNNGV. V lost 2 bases to trimming and J lost 2 bases, with 7 bases between them. This CDR3 reads CASSLLLPYEQYF. DNA of the CDR3: TGTGCCAGCAGCTTATTACTACCCTACGAGCAGTACTTC.

The V call is TRBV10-3, the J call TRBJ2-1, with D unclear. V lost 4 bases to trimming and J lost 3 bases, with 7 bases between them. This CDR3 contains 13 residues. CDR1 is ENHRY and CDR2 is SYGVKD in the germline V gene. In DNA form, the CDR3 reads TGTGCCATCAGTGGTCCGGACTACAATGAGCAGTTCTTC. It specifies CAISGPDYNEQFF.

This clonotype was recorded at least ten times. The V call is TRBV27, the J call TRBJ2-4; D may be TRBD2 (6 bases). V was trimmed by 6 bases and J by 8 bases, leaving 14 bases between them. Per germline, CDR1 MNHEY and CDR2 SMNVEV (reference sequence). CDR3 length: 13 amino acids. The CDR3 DNA reads TGTGCCAGCAGCAAATCTAGCGAGCACATTCAGTACTTC. Translating gives CASSKSSEHIQYF.

This clonotype was observed at least ten times. The chain combines TRBV12-3 or TRBV12-4 with TRBJ1-1, with D perhaps TRBD1 (6 bases). The CDR3 length is 14 residues. Trimming shortened V by 6 bases and J by 1 base, and 12 bases separated the two germline ends. The CDR3 DNA sequence: TGTGCCAGCAGCTCCGGGACACCGAACACTGAAGCTTTCTTT. Encoded protein: CASSSGTPNTEAFF.

The rearrangement links TRBV4-3 to TRBJ2-1; D is uncertain. The germline gives CDR1 LGHNA, CDR2 YSLEER. This CDR3 contains 14 residues. V lost 0 bases and J lost 4, with 7 bases in between. CDR3 sequence (DNA): TGCGCCAGCAGCCAAGAGCTGGTTTACAATGAGCAGTTCTTC. Protein sequence: CASSQELVYNEQFF.

Many counts were recorded for this clonotype. The chain combines TRBV6-5 with TRBJ2-1, with 8 bases lining up with TRBD1. Trimming at V came to 6 bases and at J to 9 bases, leaving 7 bases not matched to a gene. The CDR3 sequence is 13 residues long. Germline assignment: CDR1 MNHEY and CDR2 SVGAGI. The CDR3 loop is CASRRTGWSEQFF. The CDR3 nucleotides read TGTGCCAGCAGAAGGACAGGGTGGAGTGAGCAGTTCTTC.